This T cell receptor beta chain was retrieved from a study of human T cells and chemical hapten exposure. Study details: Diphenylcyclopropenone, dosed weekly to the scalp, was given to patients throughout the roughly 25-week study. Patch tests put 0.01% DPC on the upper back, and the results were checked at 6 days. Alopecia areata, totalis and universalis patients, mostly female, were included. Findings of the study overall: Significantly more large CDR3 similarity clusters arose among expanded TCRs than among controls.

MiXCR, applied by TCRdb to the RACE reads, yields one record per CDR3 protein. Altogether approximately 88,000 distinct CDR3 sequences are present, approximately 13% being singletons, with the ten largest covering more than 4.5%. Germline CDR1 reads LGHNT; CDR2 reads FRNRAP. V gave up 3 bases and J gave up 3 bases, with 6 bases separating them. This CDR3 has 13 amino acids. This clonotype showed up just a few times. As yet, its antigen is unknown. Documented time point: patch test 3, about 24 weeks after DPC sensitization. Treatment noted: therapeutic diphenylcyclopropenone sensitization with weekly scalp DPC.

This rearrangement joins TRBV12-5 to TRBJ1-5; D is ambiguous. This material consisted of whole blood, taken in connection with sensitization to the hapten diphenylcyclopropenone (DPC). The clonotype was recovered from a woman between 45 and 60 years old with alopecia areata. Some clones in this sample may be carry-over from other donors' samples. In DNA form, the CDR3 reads TGTGCTAGTGGTTTCGCGTCCAATCAGCCCCAGCATTTT. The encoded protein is CASGFASNQPQHF.